Listed here is a single TCR beta chain. Its antigen is unidentified. In TCRdb, the 5' RACE reads were re-called with MiXCR into one record per CDR3 protein. Here the sample spans hundreds of thousands of distinct CDR3 sequences, about 20% being singletons. The entry originates in a study of identical twins. The germline gives CDR1 KGHSH, CDR2 LQKENI. There are 14 residues in the CDR3. Germline trimming cut 4 bases from V and 5 bases from J; bases unmatched to any gene: 8. Everyone who gave samples was a healthy Caucasian. Study-wide points: Cord blood's abundant beta clonotypes had fewer insertions, unlike memory repertoires.

These data were likewise used in another study, on T cells expressing NK-cell markers. That source reports: Of the CD8+ T cells in 5 to 7 donors, 1.0-7.0% belonged to dominant NKG2C+ clonotypes.

This clonotype was obtained from a woman aged 18-30 years in good health. Material: PBMCs. The chain employs TRBV18 and TRBJ2-7, with 7 positions matching TRBD1. The CDR3 here is CASSLSPGQNEQYF. The CDR3 coding sequence is TGTGCCAGCTCACTTTCACCGGGACAGAACGAGCAGTACTTC.